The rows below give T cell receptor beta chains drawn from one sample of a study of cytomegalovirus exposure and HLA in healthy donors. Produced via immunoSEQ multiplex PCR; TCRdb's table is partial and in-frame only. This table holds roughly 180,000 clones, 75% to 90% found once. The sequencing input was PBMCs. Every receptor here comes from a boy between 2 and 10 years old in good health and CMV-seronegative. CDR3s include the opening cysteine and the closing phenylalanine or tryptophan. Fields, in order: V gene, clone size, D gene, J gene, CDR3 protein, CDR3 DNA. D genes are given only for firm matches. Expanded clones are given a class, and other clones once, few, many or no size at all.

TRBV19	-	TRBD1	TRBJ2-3	CASSIKSGGGPDTQYF	TGTGCCAGTAGTATAAAATCAGGGGGCGGCCCAGATACGCAGTATTTT
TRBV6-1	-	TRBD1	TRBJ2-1	CASSEALGGARHEQFF	TGTGCCAGCAGTGAAGCGCTAGGGGGCGCACGACATGAGCAGTTCTTC
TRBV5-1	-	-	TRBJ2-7	CASSLTRSSYEQYF	TGCGCCAGCAGCTTAACCAGGTCCTCCTACGAGCAGTACTTC
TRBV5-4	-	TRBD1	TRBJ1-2	CASSGGQQDFGYTF	TGTGCCAGCAGCGGGGGACAGCAGGATTTTGGCTACACCTTC
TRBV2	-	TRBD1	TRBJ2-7	CASSDVQGAYEQYF	TGTGCCAGCAGTGACGTCCAGGGGGCCTACGAGCAGTACTTC
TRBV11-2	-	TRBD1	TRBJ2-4	CASSLEVDRGLNKNIQYF	TGTGCCAGCAGCTTAGAGGTAGACAGGGGGTTGAACAAAAACATTCAGTACTTC
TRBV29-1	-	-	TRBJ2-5	CSVEVHRGSQGTQYF	TGCAGCGTTGAAGTTCATCGGGGGAGCCAGGGGACCCAGTACTTC
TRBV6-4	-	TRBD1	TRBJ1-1	CASSGVEAGGTLNTEAFF	TGTGCCAGCAGTGGCGTTGAGGCAGGGGGCACGTTGAACACTGAAGCTTTCTTT
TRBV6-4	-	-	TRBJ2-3	CASSWKASSTDTQYF	TGTGCCAGCAGCTGGAAGGCTAGCAGCACAGATACGCAGTATTTT
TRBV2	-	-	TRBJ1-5	CASSEGAGRQPQHF	TGTGCCAGCAGTGAAGGGGCAGGGCGGCAGCCCCAGCATTTT
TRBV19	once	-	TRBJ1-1	CASSNPRMGNTEAFF	TGTGCCAGTAGTAACCCGCGGATGGGGAACACTGAAGCTTTCTTT
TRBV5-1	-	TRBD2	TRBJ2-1	CASSYRGHLAGGPSNEQFF	TGCGCCAGCAGCTACAGGGGGCACCTAGCGGGAGGGCCCTCAAATGAGCAGTTCTTC
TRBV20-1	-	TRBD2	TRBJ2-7	CSARGGVEQYF	TGCAGTGCTAGGGGGGGGGTCGAGCAGTACTTC
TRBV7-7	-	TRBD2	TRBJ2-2	CASSTTRTGTSMGSGELFF	TGTGCCAGCAGCACCACCAGAACCGGGACTAGCATGGGTTCCGGGGAGCTGTTTTTT
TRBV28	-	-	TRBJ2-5	CASSWTLQETQYF	TGTGCCAGCAGTTGGACTCTCCAAGAGACCCAGTACTTC
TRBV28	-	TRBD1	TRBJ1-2	CASRDRGQGLVNNYGYTF	TGTGCCAGCAGGGACAGGGGGCAAGGACTAGTAAATAACTATGGCTACACCTTC
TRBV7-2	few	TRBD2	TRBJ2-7	CASWGGLGYEQYF	TGTGCCAGCTGGGGGGGGTTGGGGTACGAGCAGTACTTC
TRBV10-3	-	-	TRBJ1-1	CAISRSRNTEAFF	TGTGCCATCAGCAGGTCCAGGAACACTGAAGCTTTCTTT
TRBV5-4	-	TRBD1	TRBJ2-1	CASSPGQGNEQFF	TGTGCCAGCAGCCCGGGACAGGGGAATGAGCAGTTCTTC
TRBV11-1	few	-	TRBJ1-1	CASSLYRAFF	TGTGCCAGCAGCTTATATCGGGCTTTCTTT
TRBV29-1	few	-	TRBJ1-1	CSVESGETEAFF	TGCAGCGTTGAATCGGGGGAGACTGAAGCTTTCTTT
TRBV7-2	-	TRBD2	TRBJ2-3	CASSLGGSGGGTDTQYF	TGTGCCAGCAGCTTAGGGGGTAGCGGGGGGGGTACAGATACGCAGTATTTT
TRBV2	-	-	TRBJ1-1	CASRPGAGENTEAFF	TGTGCCAGCAGACCAGGGGCCGGGGAGAACACTGAAGCTTTCTTT
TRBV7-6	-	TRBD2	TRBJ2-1	CASSSRVSGRDNAQFF	TGTGCCAGCAGCTCCCGGGTTAGCGGGAGGGACAATGCGCAGTTCTTC
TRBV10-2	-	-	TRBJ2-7	CASSEMGPPYEQYF	TGCGCCAGCAGTGAGATGGGGCCTCCCTACGAGCAGTACTTC
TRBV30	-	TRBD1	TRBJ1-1	CAWSLGQVNTEAFF	TGTGCCTGGAGCCTGGGACAGGTGAACACTGAAGCTTTCTTT
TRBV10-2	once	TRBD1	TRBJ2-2	CASGTGWTGELFF	TGCGCCAGCGGGACAGGGTGGACCGGGGAGCTGTTTTTT